Reported below is one T cell receptor beta chain. The protocol was immunoSEQ multiplex PCR, while the TCRdb copy is restricted to in-frame clones and leaves out a portion. Seen here are approximately 20,000 clones, just under 75% observed once, and the top ten hold about 20%. This entry is derived from a study of sequential checkpoint blockade in melanoma. This sample's treatment: randomized to nivolumab then ipilimumab (arm A) or the reverse (arm B). Per germline, CDR1 MGHRA and CDR2 YSYEKL. Trimming cost V 4 bases and J 1 base; bases outside gene matches: 8. This CDR3 is built from 17 residues. The chain has TRBV4-1 and TRBJ1-5, with 9 positions matching TRBD1. The source was CD8+ T cells sorted from blood (inferred from file names), collected from a patient given nivolumab and ipilimumab in sequence. This receptor was identified in a human donor with melanoma. Written as DNA, the CDR3 is TGCGCCAGCAGCCTTTCATGGACAGGGGAGAGCAATCAGCCCCAGCATTTT. Translated: CASSLSWTGESNQPQHF.